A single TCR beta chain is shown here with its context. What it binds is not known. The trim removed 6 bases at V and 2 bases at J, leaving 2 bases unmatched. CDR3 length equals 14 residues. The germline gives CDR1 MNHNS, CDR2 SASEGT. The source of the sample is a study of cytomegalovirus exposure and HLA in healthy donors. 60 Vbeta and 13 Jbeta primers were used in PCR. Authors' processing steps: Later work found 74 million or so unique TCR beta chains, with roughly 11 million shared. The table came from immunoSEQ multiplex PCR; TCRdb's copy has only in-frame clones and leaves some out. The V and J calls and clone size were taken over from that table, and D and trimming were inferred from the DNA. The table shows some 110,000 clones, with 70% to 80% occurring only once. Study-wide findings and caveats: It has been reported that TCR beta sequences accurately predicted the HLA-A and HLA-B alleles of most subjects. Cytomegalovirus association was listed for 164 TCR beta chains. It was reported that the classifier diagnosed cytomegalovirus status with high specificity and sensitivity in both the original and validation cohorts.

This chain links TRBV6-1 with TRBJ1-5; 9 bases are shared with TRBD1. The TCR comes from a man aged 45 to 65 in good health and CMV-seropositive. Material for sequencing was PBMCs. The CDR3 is CASRGQGGNQPQHF. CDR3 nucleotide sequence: TGTGCCAGCAGGGGACAGGGAGGCAATCAGCCCCAGCATTTT.